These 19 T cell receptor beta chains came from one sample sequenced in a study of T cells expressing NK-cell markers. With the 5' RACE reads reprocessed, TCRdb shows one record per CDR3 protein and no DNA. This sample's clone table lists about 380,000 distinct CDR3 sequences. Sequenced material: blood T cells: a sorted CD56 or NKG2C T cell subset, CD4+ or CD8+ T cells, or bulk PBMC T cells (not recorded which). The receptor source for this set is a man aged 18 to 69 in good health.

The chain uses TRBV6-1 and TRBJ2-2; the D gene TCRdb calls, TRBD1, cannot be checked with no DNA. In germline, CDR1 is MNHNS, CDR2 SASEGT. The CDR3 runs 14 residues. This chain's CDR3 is CASKTRQLTGELFF.

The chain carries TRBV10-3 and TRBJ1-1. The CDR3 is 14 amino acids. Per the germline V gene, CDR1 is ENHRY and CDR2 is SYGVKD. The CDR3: CAISEREGNTEAFF.

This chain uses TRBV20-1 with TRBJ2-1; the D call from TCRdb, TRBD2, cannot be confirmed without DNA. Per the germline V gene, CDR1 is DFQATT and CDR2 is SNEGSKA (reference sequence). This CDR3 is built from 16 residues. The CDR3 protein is CSARPLARGGPKEQFF.

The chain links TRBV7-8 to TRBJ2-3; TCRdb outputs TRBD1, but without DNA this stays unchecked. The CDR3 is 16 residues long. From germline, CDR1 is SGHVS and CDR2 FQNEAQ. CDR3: CASSPRVGGFTDTQYF.

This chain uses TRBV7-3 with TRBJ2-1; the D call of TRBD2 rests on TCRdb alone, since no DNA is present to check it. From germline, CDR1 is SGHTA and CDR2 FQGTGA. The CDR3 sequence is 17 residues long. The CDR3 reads CASSLMTSGGANNEQFF. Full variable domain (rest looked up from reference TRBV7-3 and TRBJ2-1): GAGVSQTPSNKVTEKGKYVELRCDPISGHTALYWYRQSLGQGPEFLIYFQGTGAADDSGLPNDRFFAVRPEGSVSTLKIQRTERGDSAVYLCASSLMTSGGANNEQFFGPGTRLTVL.

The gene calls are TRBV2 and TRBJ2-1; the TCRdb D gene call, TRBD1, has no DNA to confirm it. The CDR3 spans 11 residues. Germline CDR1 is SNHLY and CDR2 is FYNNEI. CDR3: CASVRQGGQFF.

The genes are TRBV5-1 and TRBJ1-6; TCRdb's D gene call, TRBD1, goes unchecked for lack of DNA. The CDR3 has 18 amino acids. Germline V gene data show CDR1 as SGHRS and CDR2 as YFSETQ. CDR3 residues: CASRAGGFLSSYNSPLHF. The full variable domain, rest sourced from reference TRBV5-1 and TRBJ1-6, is KAGVTQTPRYLIKTRGQQVTLSCSPISGHRSVSWYQQTPGQGLQFLFEYFSETQRNKGNFPGRFSGRQFSNSRSEMNVSTLELGDSALYLCASRAGGFLSSYNSPLHFGNGTRLTVT.

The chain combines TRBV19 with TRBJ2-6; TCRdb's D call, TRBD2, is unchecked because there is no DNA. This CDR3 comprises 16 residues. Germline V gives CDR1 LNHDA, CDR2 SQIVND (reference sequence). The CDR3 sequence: CASSWDGTSGANVLTF.

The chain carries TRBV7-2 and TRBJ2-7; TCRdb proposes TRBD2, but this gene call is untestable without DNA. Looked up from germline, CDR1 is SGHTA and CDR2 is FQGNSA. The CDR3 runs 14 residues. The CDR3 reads CASSPSPVVYEQYF.

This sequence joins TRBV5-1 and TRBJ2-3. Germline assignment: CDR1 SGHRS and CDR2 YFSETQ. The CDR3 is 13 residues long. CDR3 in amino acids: CASSPSGTDTQYF.

The CDR3 protein is CSVAGQGPSAYNEQFF. The rearrangement joins TRBV29-1 to TRBJ2-1; without DNA, the TCRdb call of TRBD1 cannot be checked. Germline lookup yields CDR1 SQVTM and CDR2 ANQGSEA. This CDR3 spans 16 amino acids.

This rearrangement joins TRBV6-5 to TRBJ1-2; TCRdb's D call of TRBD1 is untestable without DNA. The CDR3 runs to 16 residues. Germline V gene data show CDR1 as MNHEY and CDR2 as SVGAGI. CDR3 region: CASSYPGTQGDYGYTF.

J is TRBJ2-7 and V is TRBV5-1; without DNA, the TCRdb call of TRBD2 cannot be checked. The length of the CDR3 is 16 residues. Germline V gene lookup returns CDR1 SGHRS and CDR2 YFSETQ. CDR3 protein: CASSLGGYRTSYEQYF.

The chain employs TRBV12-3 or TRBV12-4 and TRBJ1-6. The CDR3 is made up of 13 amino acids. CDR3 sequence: CASRTGPNSPLHF.

The CDR3 sequence: CASSLVVPRGLKHIQYF. V and J are TRBV7-9 and TRBJ2-4; TCRdb's D call, TRBD1, is unchecked because there is no DNA. The CDR3 is 17 amino acids. Germline values: CDR1 SEHNR, CDR2 FQNEAQ (reference sequence).

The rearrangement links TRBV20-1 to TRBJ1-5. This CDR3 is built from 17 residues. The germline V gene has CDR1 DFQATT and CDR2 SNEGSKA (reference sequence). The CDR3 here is CSAIGGGRAVSNQPQHF.

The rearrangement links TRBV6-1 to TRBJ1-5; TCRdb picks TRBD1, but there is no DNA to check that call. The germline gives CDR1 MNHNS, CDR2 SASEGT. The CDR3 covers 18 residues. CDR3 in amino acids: CASSAQLVGTFSNQPQHF.

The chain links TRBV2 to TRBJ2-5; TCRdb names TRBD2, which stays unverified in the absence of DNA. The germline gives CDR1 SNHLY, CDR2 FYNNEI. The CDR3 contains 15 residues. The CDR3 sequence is CASSTSLGDQETQYF.

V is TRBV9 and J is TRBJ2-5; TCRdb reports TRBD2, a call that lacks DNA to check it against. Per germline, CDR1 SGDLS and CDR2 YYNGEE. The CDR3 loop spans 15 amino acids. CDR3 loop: CASSVGASGGETQYF.